This TCR beta chain was documented in a study of blood T cell repertoires in COVID-19. Overall study: Sites in the United States, Italy and Spain provided acute and convalescent COVID-19 samples. The cDNA or gDNA used as material had been derived from T cells, B-cell-depleted T cells, or PBMCs.

The CDR3 is 14 amino acids. V shed 4 bases and J shed 8 bases, with 15 bases lying between them. The germline CDR1 and CDR2 sequences are SGHNT and YYREEE (reference sequence). Original handling: Amplifying reference gene primers gave estimates of nucleated cell counts. TCRdb keeps only in-frame clones here, not all; method: immunoSEQ multiplex PCR. D and trimming were read from the DNA, whereas the V and J calls and clone size are those reported in that table. The table lists approximately 210,000 clones, less than 90% of them singletons. Source material: peripheral blood. This TCR was sampled from a middle-aged man with acute or convalescent COVID-19. The chain is built from TRBV5-4 and TRBJ1-4; D is unresolved. DNA of the CDR3: TGTGCCAGCAGCCCGCTTAATGAGCCGGAAAAACTGTTTTTT. Translated, it gives CASSPLNEPEKLFF.